The entry below gives a single T cell receptor beta chain sequence along with its context. What it binds is unknown. There are 14 residues in the CDR3. V gave up 4 bases and J gave up 7 bases, with 16 bases separating them. Germline loops: CDR1 SEHNR, CDR2 FQNEAQ (reference sequence). The data were obtained in a study of cytomegalovirus exposure and HLA in healthy donors. Study in general: The roughly 130 validation repertoires used the same platform as the approximately 670 first-cohort repertoires (as reported by a later analysis).

Findings and caveats of the study: That first-cohort TCR clusters tended to co-occur in the roughly 130 validation repertoires was found in a later analysis. The study labeled 170 or so TCR beta chains cytomegalovirus-associated.

Generated by immunoSEQ multiplex PCR, the TCRdb table keeps only in-frame clones and is missing some. This sample has some 290,000 clones, with approximately 86% found just once. The donors were part of the validation cohort of around 110 subjects. That cohort was separate from the first cohort, which comprised 666 subjects. The sequencing sample was made of PBMCs. The TCR comes from a man younger than 40 in good health and CMV-seronegative. V gene TRBV7-9 combines with J gene TRBJ1-2, with D possibly matching TRBD1 (6 bases). CDR3 sequence (DNA): TGTGCCAGCAGCTCGGACAGAAGCATCGGTGGCTACACCTTC. Encoded protein: CASSSDRSIGGYTF.